This T cell receptor (beta chain) appears in the sequencing data of a study of blood T cell repertoires in COVID-19. Profiling relied on immunoSEQ multiplex PCR, and the TCRdb table lists in-frame clones only, not all of them. This sample yields some 56,000 clones, of which approximately 89% are seen a single time; around 45% belongs to the top ten. The CDR3 spans 14 residues. The germline gives CDR1 MNHEY, CDR2 SMNVEV (reference sequence). The V and J ends lost 2 bases and 7 bases respectively, with 14 bases between them. The TCR originated in a woman aged 55-70 years with COVID-19, enrolled during active disease. The sample comprised peripheral blood. The genes are TRBV27 and TRBJ1-1; D is unresolved. CDR3 nucleotide sequence: TGTGCCAGCAGTTTAAGCGTTAGTCCTAGTGAAGCTTTCTTT. Translating gives CASSLSVSPSEAFF.